These 23 T cell receptor beta chains share one sample of origin, sequenced in a study of T cells in lung cancer brain metastases. The assay was immunoSEQ multiplex PCR, and TCRdb's table has in-frame clones only and misses some. Of around 2,900 clones listed, roughly 93% are singletons. Sequencing was performed on tumor tissue from the primary lung tumor. These receptors were taken from a woman in her forties or fifties with non-small cell lung cancer.

In nucleotides, the CDR3 is TGTGCCAGCAGCTTGTTGTCTGGTTTGGGCACCTTC. It codes for CASSLLSGLGTF. The gene calls are TRBV5-4 and TRBJ1-2, with D unclear. The V end was cut by 1 base, the J end by 13 bases, with 14 bases between. CDR1 and CDR2 from the germline V gene are SGHNT and YYREEE (reference sequence). The CDR3 has 12 amino acids. The full variable domain, in which reference TRBV5-4 and TRBJ1-2 provide the parts outside the CDR3, is ETGVTQSPTHLIKTRGQQVTLRCSSQSGHNTVSWYQQALGQGPQFIFQYYREEENGRGNFPPRFSGLQFPNYSSELNVNALELDDSALYLCASSLLSGLGTFGSGTRLTVV.

This chain links TRBV5-1 with TRBJ2-3; perhaps TRBD2 as D (6 bases). The germline V gene encodes CDR1 SGHRS and CDR2 YFSETQ. This CDR3 has 15 amino acids. V was cut by 4 bases and J by 6 bases, with 18 bases left in between. This chain's CDR3 is CASSTVRSGGDTQYF. CDR3 nucleotides: TGCGCCAGCAGCACCGTAAGGTCTGGGGGGGATACGCAGTATTTT.

The gene calls are TRBV4-1 and TRBJ1-3; D call uncertain. Germline-derived CDR1 and CDR2 are MGHRA and YSYEKL. The CDR3 spans 13 residues. Trimming left V 1 base short and J 1 base short, with 2 bases between. The CDR3 nucleotides read TGCGCCAGCAGCCAAGGTTCTGGAAACACCATATATTTT. Residues: CASSQGSGNTIYF.

This clone was picked up one time. V usage is TRBV7-9 and J usage is TRBJ1-4; D call uncertain. CDR1 and CDR2 from the germline V gene are SEHNR and FQNEAQ (reference sequence). With 5 bases removed from V and 5 bases from J, the gap between germline ends came to 12 bases. This CDR3 is 14 amino acids long. The CDR3 DNA reads TGTGCCAGCAGCCCCCAGCAATCGAATGAAAAACTGTTTTTT. This translates into CASSPQQSNEKLFF.

The V gene is TRBV5-6, the J gene TRBJ2-3; D may be TRBD1 or TRBD2 (5 bases each). Germline loops: CDR1 SGHDT, CDR2 YYEEEE. V gave up 3 bases and J gave up 3 bases, with 17 bases separating them. There are 16 residues in the CDR3. CDR3 loop: CASSSTGRLLTDTQYF. The CDR3 DNA reads TGTGCCAGCAGCTCCACGGGGCGGCTCTTAACAGATACGCAGTATTTT.

CDR3 bases: TGTGCCAGCAACACCGTTCGGGGAGGTACTGAAGCTTTCTTT. The encoded protein is CASNTVRGGTEAFF. The rearrangement uses TRBV7-2 and TRBJ1-1; D is undetermined. The CDR3 length is 14 residues. Germline V gene sequence: CDR1 SGHTA, CDR2 FQGNSA. V was shortened by 7 bases and J by 5 bases, with 17 bases between the two germline ends.

The V gene is TRBV6-1, the J gene TRBJ1-4; D is uncertain. Germline-derived CDR1 and CDR2 are MNHNS and SASEGT. CDR3 length equals 15 residues. V gave up 6 bases and J gave up 5 bases, with 16 bases separating them. The CDR3 nucleotides are TGTGCCAGCAGCTGGGTGCGGGTAGGAAATGAAAAACTGTTTTTT. Translated: CASSWVRVGNEKLFF.

This clone was recorded only once. The gene calls are TRBV29-1 and TRBJ1-1, with no clear D. V gave up 1 base and J gave up 3 bases, with 9 bases separating them. The CDR3 has 13 amino acids. CDR1 and CDR2 (germline): SQVTM, ANQGSEA. The CDR3 loop reads CSVEGVRDTEAFF. In DNA, the CDR3 is TGCAGCGTTGAAGGAGTCCGAGACACTGAAGCTTTCTTT.

The rearrangement joins TRBV27 to TRBJ2-1, with 8 bases that match TRBD2. J lost 4 bases, V lost 6 bases, and 5 bases had no gene match. Germline V CDR1 and CDR2: MNHEY, SMNVEV (reference sequence). The CDR3 is made up of 14 amino acids. The CDR3 nucleotides are TGTGCCAGCAGAATCGGGGGGGGTTACAATGAGCAGTTCTTC. Translated, it gives CASRIGGGYNEQFF.

With regard to this clone: One end of the junction is discordant with germline, which a read error may explain. The chain links TRBV6-1 to TRBJ2-1; 7 nucleotides line up with TRBD1. Germline V CDR1 and CDR2: MNHNS, SASEGT. The CDR3 is 15 residues long. DNA of the CDR3: TGTGCCAGCAGTGAACCGTCGGGACAGACCAATAAGCAGTTCTTC. As protein: CASSEPSGQTNKQFF.

V gene TRBV5-6 combines with J gene TRBJ1-1; D gene uncertain. CDR3 length: 14 residues. V shed 1 base and J shed 4 bases, with 11 bases lying between them. Germline assignment: CDR1 SGHDT and CDR2 YYEEEE. The CDR3 region has the DNA TGTGCCAGCAGCTTGCTCCCCCGGGGCACTGAAGCTTTCTTT. The encoded protein is CASSLLPRGTEAFF. Full variable domain (remainder filled in from reference TRBV5-6 and TRBJ1-1): DAGVTQSPTHLIKTRGQQVTLRCSPKSGHDTVSWYQQALGQGPQFIFQYYEEEERQRGNFPDRFSGHQFPNYSSELNVNALLLGDSALYLCASSLLPRGTEAFFGQGTRLTVV.

V is TRBV4-2 and J is TRBJ1-3; D is possibly TRBD1 (6 bases). This CDR3 is built from 16 residues. From germline, CDR1 is LGHNA and CDR2 YNFKEQ. Between the trimmed V and J ends, which lost 4 bases and 9 bases, there was a span of 22 bases. The CDR3 protein is CASSLGRLQGPGTIYF. CDR3 DNA: TGTGCCAGCAGCCTGGGGAGGTTACAGGGCCCTGGCACCATATATTTT.

This rearrangement joins TRBV7-9 to TRBJ1-5; no clear D. Germline CDR1 is SEHNR and CDR2 is FQNEAQ (reference sequence). Trimming left V 5 bases short and J 3 bases short, with 5 bases between. This CDR3 has 12 residues. The CDR3: CASSQDNQPQHF. The CDR3 DNA is TGTGCCAGCAGCCAAGACAATCAGCCCCAGCATTTT. Full variable domain (missing parts from reference TRBV7-9 and TRBJ1-5): DTGVSQNPRHKITKRGQNVTFRCDPISEHNRLYWYRQTLGQGPEFLTYFQNEAQLEKSRLLSDRFSAERPKGSFSTLEIQRTEQGDSAMYLCASSQDNQPQHFGDGTRLSIL.

This chain uses TRBV18 with TRBJ2-5; D is uncertain. Germline CDR1 reads KGHSH; CDR2 reads LQKENI. Deletions cut 1 base from V and 5 bases from J, with 17 bases between. This CDR3 has 16 residues. CDR3 protein: CASSPRAANQGETQYF. In DNA form, the CDR3 reads TGTGCCAGCTCACCACGGGCAGCGAACCAAGGGGAGACCCAGTACTTC.

The chain carries TRBV9 and TRBJ1-1; TRBD1 is a possible D gene (6 bases). Trimming left V 5 bases short and J 1 base short, with 9 bases between. Germline assignment: CDR1 SGDLS and CDR2 YYNGEE. This CDR3 has 13 residues. In nucleotides, the CDR3 is TGTGCCAGCAGTAGGGGGGGGAACACTGAAGCTTTCTTT. Translated: CASSRGGNTEAFF.

This chain uses TRBV7-2 with TRBJ2-7; TRBD2 aligns across 10 bases. This CDR3 contains 13 residues. CDR1 is SGHTA, CDR2 FQGNSA, per germline. Trimming removed 5 bases from V and 7 bases from J; junction bases left unmatched: 5. The CDR3 loop is CASSPTSGVEQYF. The CDR3 DNA follows: TGTGCCAGCAGCCCAACTAGCGGGGTTGAGCAGTACTTC. The full variable domain, rest sourced from reference TRBV7-2 and TRBJ2-7, is GAGVSQSPSNKVTEKGKDVELRCDPISGHTALYWYRQSLGQGLEFLIYFQGNSAPDKSGLPSDRFSAERTGGSVSTLTIQRTQQEDSAVYLCASSPTSGVEQYFGPGTRLTVT.

The V and J genes are TRBV7-2 and TRBJ2-3, with TRBD2 matching 7 bases. With V trimmed by 5 bases and J by 14 bases, 16 bases remained unmatched. Germline-derived CDR1 and CDR2 are SGHTA and FQGNSA. CDR3 length: 14 residues. CDR3 region: CASSPDLAEPRGYF. The DNA of the CDR3 is TGTGCCAGCAGCCCAGACCTAGCGGAACCCCGGGGGTATTTT.

In its sample, this clone was seen once. The chain links TRBV28 to TRBJ2-5; D not resolved. Germline V gene lookup returns CDR1 MDHEN and CDR2 SYDVKM. Trimming cost V 2 bases and J 4 bases, with 5 bases left between them. This CDR3 has 12 residues. CDR3 amino acids: CASSLTGETQYF. The CDR3 nucleotides are TGTGCCAGCAGTTTAACGGGAGAGACCCAGTACTTC.

The V gene is TRBV27, the J gene TRBJ1-4; 8 nucleotides align to TRBD1. V lost 7 bases and J lost 7; bases outside the gene matches: 8. The CDR3 totals 14 residues. Germline-derived CDR1 and CDR2 are MNHEY and SMNVEV (reference sequence). CDR3 amino acids: CASKSHRGGEKLFF. The CDR3 nucleotides read TGTGCCAGCAAGTCTCACAGGGGGGGTGAAAAACTGTTTTTT.

As concerns this clone: One end of the junction is discordant with germline, which a read error may explain. This rearrangement joins TRBV9 to TRBJ1-6, with D hard to call. CDR1 and CDR2 from the germline V gene are SGDLS and YYNGEE. CDR3 size: 14 residues. In DNA form, the CDR3 reads TGTGCCAGCAGCGTCCAGGTTTATAATTCACCCCTCCATTTT. The encoded protein is CASSVQVYNSPLHF.

The chain uses TRBV4-3 and TRBJ2-3, with unresolved D. V lost 0 bases and J 7 bases, leaving 11 bases between the germline ends. CDR3 length equals 14 residues. CDR1 is LGHNA and CDR2 is YSLEER in the germline V gene. The CDR3 bases are TGCGCCAGCAGCCAAGATACCAGTAGAAATACGCAGTATTTT. Translated: CASSQDTSRNTQYF.

The chain recombines TRBV7-9 with TRBJ1-5, with D possibly TRBD1 on 5 matching bases. Trimming removed 5 bases at V and 7 bases at J, with 21 bases between. CDR1 is SEHNR and CDR2 is FQNEAQ in the germline V gene (reference sequence). This CDR3 is 16 amino acids long. CDR3 bases: TGTGCCAGCAGCCCATCCAGCTGGGGGATGAGGCAGCCCCAGCATTTT. Protein: CASSPSSWGMRQPQHF. Combining the CDR3 with reference TRBV7-9 and TRBJ1-5 gives the whole variable domain DTGVSQNPRHKITKRGQNVTFRCDPISEHNRLYWYRQTLGQGPEFLTYFQNEAQLEKSRLLSDRFSAERPKGSFSTLEIQRTEQGDSAMYLCASSPSSWGMRQPQHFGDGTRLSIL.

The chain carries TRBV12-5 and TRBJ2-5; TRBD1 is a possible D gene (6 bases). Germline lookup yields CDR1 LGHNT and CDR2 FRNRAP. The length of the CDR3 is 14 residues. Deletions cut 4 bases from V and 4 bases from J, with 13 bases between. The CDR3 here is CASGSTGTLETQYF. The DNA for the CDR3 is TGTGCTAGTGGTTCTACCGGGACACTAGAGACCCAGTACTTC.